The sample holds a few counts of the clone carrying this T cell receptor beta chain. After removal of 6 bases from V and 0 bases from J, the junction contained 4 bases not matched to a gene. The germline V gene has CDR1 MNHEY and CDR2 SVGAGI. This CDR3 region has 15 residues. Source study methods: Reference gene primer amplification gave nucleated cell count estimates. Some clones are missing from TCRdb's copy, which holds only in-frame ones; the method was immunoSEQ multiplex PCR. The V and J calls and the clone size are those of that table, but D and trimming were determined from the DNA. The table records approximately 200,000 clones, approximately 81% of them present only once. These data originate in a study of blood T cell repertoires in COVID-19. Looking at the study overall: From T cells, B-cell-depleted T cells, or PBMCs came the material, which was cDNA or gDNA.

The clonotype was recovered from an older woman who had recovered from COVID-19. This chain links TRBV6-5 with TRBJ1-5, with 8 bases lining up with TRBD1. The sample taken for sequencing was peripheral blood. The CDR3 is CASSLTGASNQPQHF. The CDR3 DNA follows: TGTGCCAGCAGCCTGACAGGGGCTAGCAATCAGCCCCAGCATTTT.